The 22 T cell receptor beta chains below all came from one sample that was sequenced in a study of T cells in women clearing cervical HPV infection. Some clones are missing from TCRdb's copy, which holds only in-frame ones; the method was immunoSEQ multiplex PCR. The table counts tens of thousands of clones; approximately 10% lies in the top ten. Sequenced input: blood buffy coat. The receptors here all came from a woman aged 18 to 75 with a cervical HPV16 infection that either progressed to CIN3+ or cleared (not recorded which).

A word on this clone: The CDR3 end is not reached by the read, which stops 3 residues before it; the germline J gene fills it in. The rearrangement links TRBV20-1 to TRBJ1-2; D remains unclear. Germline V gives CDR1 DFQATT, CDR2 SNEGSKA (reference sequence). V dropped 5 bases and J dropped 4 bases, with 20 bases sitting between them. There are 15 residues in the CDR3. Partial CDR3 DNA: TGCAGTGCTCGTTCCCTGGCGGGGATCACCTATGGC. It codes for CSARSLAGITYG. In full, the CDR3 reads CSARSLAGITYGYTF.

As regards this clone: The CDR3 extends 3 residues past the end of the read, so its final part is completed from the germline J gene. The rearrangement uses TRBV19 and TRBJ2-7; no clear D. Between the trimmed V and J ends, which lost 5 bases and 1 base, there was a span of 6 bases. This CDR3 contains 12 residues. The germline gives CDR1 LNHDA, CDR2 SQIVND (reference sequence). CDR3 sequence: CASSGQSYEQYF. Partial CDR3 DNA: TGTGCCAGTAGTGGGCAGTCCTACGAG.

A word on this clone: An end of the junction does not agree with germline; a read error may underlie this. The CDR3 protein is CARLPPHTDTQYF. The CDR3 DNA, read in part, is TGCGCCAGGCTACCCCCCCACACAGATACG. This rearrangement joins TRBV4-2 to TRBJ2-3; no reliable D call. The CDR3 is cut off 3 residues early in the read; its end comes from the germline J gene. CDR1 and CDR2 (germline): LGHNA, YNFKEQ. This CDR3 is built from 13 residues.

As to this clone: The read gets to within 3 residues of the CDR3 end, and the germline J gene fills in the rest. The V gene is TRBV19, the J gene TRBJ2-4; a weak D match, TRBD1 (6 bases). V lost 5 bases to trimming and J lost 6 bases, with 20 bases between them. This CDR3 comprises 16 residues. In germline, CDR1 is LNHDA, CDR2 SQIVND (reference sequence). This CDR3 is CASSAGTTVKGNIQYF. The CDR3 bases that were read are TGTGCCAGTAGTGCCGGGACAACCGTCAAAGGAAACATT.

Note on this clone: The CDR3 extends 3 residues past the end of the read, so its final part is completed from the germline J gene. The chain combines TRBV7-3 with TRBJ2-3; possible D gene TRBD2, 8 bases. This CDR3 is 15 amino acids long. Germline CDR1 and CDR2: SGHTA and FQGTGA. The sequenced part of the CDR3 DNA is TGTGCCAGCAGCTTATCAGGGGGACTAGGAGAGACG. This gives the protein CASSLSGGLGET. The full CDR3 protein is CASSLSGGLGETQYF. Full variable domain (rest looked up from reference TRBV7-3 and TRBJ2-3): GAGVSQTPSNKVTEKGKYVELRCDPISGHTALYWYRQSLGQGPEFLIYFQGTGAADDSGLPNDRFFAVRPEGSVSTLKIQRTERGDSAVYLCASSLSGGLGETQYFGPGTRLTVL.

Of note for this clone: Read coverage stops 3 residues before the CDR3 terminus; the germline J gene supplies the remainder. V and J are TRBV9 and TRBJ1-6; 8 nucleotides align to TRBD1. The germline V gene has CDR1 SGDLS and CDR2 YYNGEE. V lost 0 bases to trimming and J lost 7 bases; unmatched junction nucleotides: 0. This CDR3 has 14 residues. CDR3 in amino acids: CASSVGQGNSPLHF. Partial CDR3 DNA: TGTGCCAGCAGCGTAGGACAGGGGAATTCACCC.

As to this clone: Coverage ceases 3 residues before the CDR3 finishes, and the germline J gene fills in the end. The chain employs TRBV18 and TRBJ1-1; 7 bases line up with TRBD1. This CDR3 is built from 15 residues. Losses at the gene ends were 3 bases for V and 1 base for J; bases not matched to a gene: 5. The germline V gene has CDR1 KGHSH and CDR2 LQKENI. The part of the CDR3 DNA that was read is TGTGCCAGCTCACCGGGACAGCGAAGGAACACTGAA. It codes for CASSPGQRRNTE. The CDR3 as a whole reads CASSPGQRRNTEAFF. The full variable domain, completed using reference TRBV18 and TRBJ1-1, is NAGVMQNPRHLVRRRGQEARLRCSPMKGHSHVYWYRQLPEEGLKFMVYLQKENIIDESGMPKERFSAEFPKEGPSILRIQQVVRGDSAAYFCASSPGQRRNTEAFFGQGTRLTVV.

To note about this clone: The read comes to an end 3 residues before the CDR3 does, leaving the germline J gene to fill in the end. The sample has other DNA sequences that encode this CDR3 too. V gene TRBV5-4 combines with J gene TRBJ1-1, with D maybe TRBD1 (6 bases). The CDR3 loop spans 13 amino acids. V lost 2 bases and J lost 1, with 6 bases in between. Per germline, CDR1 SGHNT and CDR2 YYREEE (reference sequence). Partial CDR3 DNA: TGTGCCAGCAGCTTAGGGGGGAACACTGAA. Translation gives CASSLGGNTE. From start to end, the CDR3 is CASSLGGNTEAFF.

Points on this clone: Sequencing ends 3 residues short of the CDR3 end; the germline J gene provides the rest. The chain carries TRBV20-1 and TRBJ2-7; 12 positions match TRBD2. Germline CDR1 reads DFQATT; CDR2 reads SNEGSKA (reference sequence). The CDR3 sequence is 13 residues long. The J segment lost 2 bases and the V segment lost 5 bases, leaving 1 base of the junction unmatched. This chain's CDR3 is CSAGLAGTYEQYF. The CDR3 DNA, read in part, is TGCAGTGCTGGACTAGCGGGGACCTACGAG.

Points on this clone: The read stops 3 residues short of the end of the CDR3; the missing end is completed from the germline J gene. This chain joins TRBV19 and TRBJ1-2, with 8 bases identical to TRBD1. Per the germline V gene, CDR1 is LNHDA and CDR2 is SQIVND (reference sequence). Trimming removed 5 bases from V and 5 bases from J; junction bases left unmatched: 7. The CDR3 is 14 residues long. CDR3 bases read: TGTGCCAGTAGTGAAAGGACAGGGTGGTATGGC. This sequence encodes CASSERTGWYG. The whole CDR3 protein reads CASSERTGWYGYTF.

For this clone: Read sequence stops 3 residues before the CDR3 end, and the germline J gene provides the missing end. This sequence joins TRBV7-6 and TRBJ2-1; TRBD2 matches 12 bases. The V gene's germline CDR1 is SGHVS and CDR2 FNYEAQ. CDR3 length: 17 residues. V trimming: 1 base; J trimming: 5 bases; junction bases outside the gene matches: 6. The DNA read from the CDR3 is TGTGCCAGCAGCTTAGAAGCTAGCGGGGGGGGCGACAATGAG. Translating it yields CASSLEASGGGDNE. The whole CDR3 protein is CASSLEASGGGDNEQFF.

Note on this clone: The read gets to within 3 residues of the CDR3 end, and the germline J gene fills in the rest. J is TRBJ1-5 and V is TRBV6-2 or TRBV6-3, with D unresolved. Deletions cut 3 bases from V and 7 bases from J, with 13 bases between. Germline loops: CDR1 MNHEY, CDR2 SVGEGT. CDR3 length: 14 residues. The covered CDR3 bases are TGTGCCAGCAGTTATACAAACAAAGAGCAGCCC. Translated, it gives CASSYTNKEQP. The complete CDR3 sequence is CASSYTNKEQPQHF.

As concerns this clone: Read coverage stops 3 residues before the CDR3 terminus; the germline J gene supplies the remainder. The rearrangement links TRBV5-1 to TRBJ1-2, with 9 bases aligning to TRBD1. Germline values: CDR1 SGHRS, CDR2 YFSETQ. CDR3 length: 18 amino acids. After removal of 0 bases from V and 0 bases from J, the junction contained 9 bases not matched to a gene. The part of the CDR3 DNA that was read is TGCGCCAGCAGCTTGGCCCGGACAGGGGCCCTAGCTAACTATGGC. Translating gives CASSLARTGALANYG. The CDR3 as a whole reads CASSLARTGALANYGYTF.

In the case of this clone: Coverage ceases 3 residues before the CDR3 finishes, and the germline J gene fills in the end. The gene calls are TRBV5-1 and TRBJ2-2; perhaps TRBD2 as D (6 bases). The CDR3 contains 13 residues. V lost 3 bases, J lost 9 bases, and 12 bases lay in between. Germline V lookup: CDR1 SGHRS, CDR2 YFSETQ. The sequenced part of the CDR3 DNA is TGCGCCAGCAGCTCGGGACTGGGTAGGGAG. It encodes CASSSGLGRE. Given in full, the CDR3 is CASSSGLGRELFF. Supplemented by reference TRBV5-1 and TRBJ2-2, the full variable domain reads KAGVTQTPRYLIKTRGQQVTLSCSPISGHRSVSWYQQTPGQGLQFLFEYFSETQRNKGNFPGRFSGRQFSNSRSEMNVSTLELGDSALYLCASSSGLGRELFFGEGSRLTVL.

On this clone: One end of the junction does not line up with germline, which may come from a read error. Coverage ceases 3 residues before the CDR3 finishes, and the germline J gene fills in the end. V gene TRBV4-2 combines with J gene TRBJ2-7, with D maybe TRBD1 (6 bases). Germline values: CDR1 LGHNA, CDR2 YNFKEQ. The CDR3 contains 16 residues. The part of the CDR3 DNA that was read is TGCGCCAGCAGCCAAGACGCCCGGCAGGGGATCTACGAG. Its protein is CASSQDARQGIYE. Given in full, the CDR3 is CASSQDARQGIYEQYF.

CDR3 protein: CASSELGAGPNEQFF. The sequenced CDR3 bases are TGTGCCAGCAGTGAATTGGGAGCGGGTCCCAATGAG. The chain links TRBV2 to TRBJ2-1; D possibly corresponds to TRBD2 (6 bases). The DNA ends 3 residues before the CDR3 does, and the rest of the CDR3 is filled in from the germline J gene. V lost 2 bases and J 6 bases, leaving 14 bases between the germline ends. CDR3 length: 15 amino acids. Germline V CDR1 and CDR2: SNHLY, FYNNEI.

The CDR3 DNA, read in part, is TGTGCCAGCTCACCACGCGAGACAGGGAGTCAAGAGACG. This codes for CASSPRETGSQET. The whole CDR3 region reads CASSPRETGSQETQYF. The J gene is TRBJ2-3, the V gene TRBV18, with 7 bases fitting TRBD1. From the germline J gene comes the end of the CDR3, since the read stops 3 residues before it. This CDR3 spans 16 amino acids. CDR1 and CDR2 (germline): KGHSH, LQKENI.

CDR3 region: CASSPSRGDTGELFF. Incomplete CDR3 DNA: TGTGCCAGCAGCCCCTCCAGGGGTGACACCGGGGAG. This rearrangement joins TRBV7-3 to TRBJ2-2; D is perhaps TRBD1 (6 bases). The sequence runs out 3 residues before the end of the CDR3; the remainder is reconstructed from the germline J gene. The V end was cut by 5 bases, the J end by 3 bases, with 13 bases between. Germline V gene lookup returns CDR1 SGHTA and CDR2 FQGTGA. The CDR3 spans 15 residues.

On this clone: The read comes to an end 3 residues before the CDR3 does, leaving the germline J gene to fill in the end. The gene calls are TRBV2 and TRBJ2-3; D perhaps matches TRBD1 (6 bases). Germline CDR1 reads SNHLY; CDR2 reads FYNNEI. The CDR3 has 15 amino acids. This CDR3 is CASSGTGIGVETQYF. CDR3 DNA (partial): TGTGCCAGCAGCGGTACAGGGATCGGGGTGGAGACG.

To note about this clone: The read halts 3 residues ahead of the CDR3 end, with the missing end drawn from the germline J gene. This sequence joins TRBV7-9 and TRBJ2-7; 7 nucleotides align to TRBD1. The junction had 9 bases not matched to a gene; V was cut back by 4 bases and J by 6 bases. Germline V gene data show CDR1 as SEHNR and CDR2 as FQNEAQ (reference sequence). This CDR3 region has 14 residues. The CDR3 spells CASSSTDRVSEQYF. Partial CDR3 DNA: TGTGCCAGCAGCTCAACAGACAGGGTTAGCGAG. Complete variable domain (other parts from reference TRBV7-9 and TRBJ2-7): DTGVSQNPRHKITKRGQNVTFRCDPISEHNRLYWYRQTLGQGPEFLTYFQNEAQLEKSRLLSDRFSAERPKGSFSTLEIQRTEQGDSAMYLCASSSTDRVSEQYFGPGTRLTVT.

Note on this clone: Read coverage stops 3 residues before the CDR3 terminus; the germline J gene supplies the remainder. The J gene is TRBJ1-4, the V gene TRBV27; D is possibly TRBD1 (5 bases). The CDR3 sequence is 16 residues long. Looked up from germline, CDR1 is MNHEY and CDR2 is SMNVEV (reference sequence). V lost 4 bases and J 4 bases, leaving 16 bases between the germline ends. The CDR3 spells CASSSRGRAFNEKLFF. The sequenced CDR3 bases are TGTGCCAGCAGTTCCCGGGGGAGAGCTTTTAATGAAAAA.

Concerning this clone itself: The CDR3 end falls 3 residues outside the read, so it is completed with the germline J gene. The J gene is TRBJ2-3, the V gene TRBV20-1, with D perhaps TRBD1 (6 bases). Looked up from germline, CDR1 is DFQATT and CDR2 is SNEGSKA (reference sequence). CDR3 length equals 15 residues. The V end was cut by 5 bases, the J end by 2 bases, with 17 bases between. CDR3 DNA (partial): TGCAGTGCTCCCTCTACAGGGTTCGCCACAGATACG. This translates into CSAPSTGFATDT. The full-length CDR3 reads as CSAPSTGFATDTQYF.